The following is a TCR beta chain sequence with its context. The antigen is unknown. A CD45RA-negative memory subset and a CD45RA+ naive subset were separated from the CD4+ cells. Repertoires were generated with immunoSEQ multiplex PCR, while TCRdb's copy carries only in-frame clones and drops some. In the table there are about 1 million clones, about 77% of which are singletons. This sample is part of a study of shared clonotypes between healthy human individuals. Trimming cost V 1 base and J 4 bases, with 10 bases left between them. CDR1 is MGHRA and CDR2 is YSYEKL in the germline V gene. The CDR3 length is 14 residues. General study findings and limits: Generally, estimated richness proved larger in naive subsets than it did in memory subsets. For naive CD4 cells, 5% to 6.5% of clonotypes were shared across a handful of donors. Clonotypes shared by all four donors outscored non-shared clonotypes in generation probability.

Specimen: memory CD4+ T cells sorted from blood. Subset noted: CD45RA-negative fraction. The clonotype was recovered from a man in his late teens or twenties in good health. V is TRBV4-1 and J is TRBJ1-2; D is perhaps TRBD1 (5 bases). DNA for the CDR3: TGCGCCAGCAGCCAAGGACAGACCAGCTATGGCTACACCTTC. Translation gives CASSQGQTSYGYTF.